One and the same sample provided the 8 T cell receptor beta chains below, sequenced in a study of Ad26.COV2.S vaccination and SARS-CoV-2 variants. Here immunoSEQ multiplex PCR was the method, and the copy in TCRdb shows in-frame clones only, minus some. The data show about 350,000 clones, with 88% seen just once and around 6.4% held by the top ten. Treatment specified: roughly 18 received Ad26.COV2.S at low or high dose, single or two shots; 5 received placebo; per-sample allocation not given. Following the first vaccine or placebo injection, samples were taken on day 63. Sequencing was performed on peripheral blood, taken in a trial of Ad26.COV2.S vaccine versus placebo. The receptor source for this set is a person between 18 and 59 years old who received the Ad26.COV2.S COVID-19 vaccine or a placebo.

This clone has only one observation. This rearrangement joins TRBV9 to TRBJ2-3; 10 nucleotides line up with TRBD1. CDR3 length: 15 residues. After removal of 4 bases from V and 4 bases from J, the junction contained 6 bases not matched to a gene. Germline values: CDR1 SGDLS, CDR2 YYNGEE. In nucleotides, the CDR3 is TGTGCCAGCAGCAGACAGGGGGCTGATGCAGATACGCAGTATTTT. Translated: CASSRQGADADTQYF. Full variable domain (missing parts from reference TRBV9 and TRBJ2-3): DSGVTQTPKHLITATGQRVTLRCSPRSGDLSVYWYQQSLDQGLQFLIQYYNGEERAKGNILERFSAQQFPDLHSELNLSSLELGDSALYFCASSRQGADADTQYFGPGTRLTVL.

The rearrangement links TRBV7-3 to TRBJ1-1; TRBD1 aligns across 8 bases. Unmatched junction bases numbered 3, after V lost 2 bases and J lost 10 bases. CDR3 length: 12 residues. Germline assignment: CDR1 SGHTA and CDR2 FQGTGA. The CDR3, as DNA: TGTGCCAGCAGCTTATTACAGGGGGGAGCTTTCTTT. Encoded protein: CASSLLQGGAFF. Supplemented by reference TRBV7-3 and TRBJ1-1, the full variable domain reads GAGVSQTPSNKVTEKGKYVELRCDPISGHTALYWYRQSLGQGPEFLIYFQGTGAADDSGLPNDRFFAVRPEGSVSTLKIQRTERGDSAVYLCASSLLQGGAFFGQGTRLTVV.

V and J are TRBV9 and TRBJ2-3; 10 bases match TRBD2. Per the germline V gene, CDR1 is SGDLS and CDR2 is YYNGEE. The CDR3 has 16 residues. V was pared by 4 bases and J by 2 bases, with 7 bases of the junction left unmatched. CDR3 in DNA: TGTGCCAGCAGCTCAGGGACTAGCGCGAACACAGATACGCAGTATTTT. It codes for CASSSGTSANTDTQYF.

The rearrangement links TRBV5-4 to TRBJ1-1, with D possibly being TRBD1 (5 bases). V was trimmed by 0 bases and J by 0 bases, leaving 9 bases between them. This CDR3 has 15 residues. Looked up from germline, CDR1 is SGHNT and CDR2 is YYREEE (reference sequence). CDR3 sequence: CASSLDGGMNTEAFF. CDR3 sequence (DNA): TGTGCCAGCAGCTTGGATGGGGGGATGAACACTGAAGCTTTCTTT.

This chain uses TRBV7-2 with TRBJ1-5; the D is unclear. V was trimmed by 4 bases and J by 6 bases, leaving 7 bases between them. The germline CDR1 and CDR2 sequences are SGHTA and FQGNSA. The CDR3 runs 12 residues. In nucleotides, the CDR3 is TGTGCCAGCAGCTCAGAGATTCAGCCCCAGCATTTT. Its translation is CASSSEIQPQHF.

The chain carries TRBV11-2 and TRBJ2-2, with D possibly being TRBD1 (5 bases). CDR1 is SGHAT, CDR2 FQNNGV, per germline. The CDR3 is 16 amino acids. The ends were cut back, 4 bases at V and 4 bases at J, with 16 bases in the middle. DNA of the CDR3: TGTGCCAGCAGCTCGATTAAGGGGCGCAGCACCGGGGAGCTGTTTTTT. It translates to CASSSIKGRSTGELFF.

V is TRBV4-3 and J is TRBJ2-7, with 8 bases matching TRBD1. Trimming at V came to 2 bases and at J to 2 bases, leaving 5 bases not matched to a gene. Germline V gene data show CDR1 as LGHNA and CDR2 as YSLEER. This CDR3 region has 15 residues. DNA of the CDR3: TGCGCCAGCAGCCAAAGAAGGGACAGGACCTACGAGCAGTACTTC. Encoded protein: CASSQRRDRTYEQYF.

The rearrangement joins TRBV7-2 to TRBJ1-4, with unresolved D. The CDR3 spans 13 residues. The V end was cut by 5 bases, the J end by 8 bases, with 12 bases between. Germline V gives CDR1 SGHTA, CDR2 FQGNSA. Here the CDR3 DNA reads TGTGCCAGCAGCCCCCGGGGTGGCGAAAAACTGTTTTTT. Its protein is CASSPRGGEKLFF.